The rows below give T cell receptor beta chains drawn from one sample of a study of T cell clonotyping in hematopoietic cell transplantation. Measured with immunoSEQ multiplex PCR; TCRdb has only the in-frame clones, and not every one. The top ten hold under 15% of the sample, which has 20,000 or so clones, 65% to 80% seen once. The source material was peripheral blood mononuclear cells. Every receptor here comes from a man aged 55 to 70 in good health. Some clones in this sample may be carry-over from other donors' samples. Each CDR3 is given with its conserved first and last residue.

V gene,J gene,CDR3 protein
TRBV7-2,TRBJ2-7,CASSSRAGSYEQYF
TRBV4-1,TRBJ2-7,CASSQGSGRFRLYEQYF
TRBV7-9,TRBJ2-1,CASSPGQDAHNEQFF
TRBV5-1,TRBJ1-5,CASSLDRGVGPQHF
TRBV27,TRBJ2-2,CASSLRLDPGELFF
TRBV2,TRBJ2-3,CASSLLQGADTQYF
TRBV2,TRBJ2-7,CASSASGNSYEQYF
TRBV4-3,TRBJ1-2,CASSQGDRRQGNGYTF
TRBV6-4,TRBJ1-1,CASRPGQGVSEAFF
TRBV4-1,TRBJ2-3,CASSQDGTRTDTQYF
TRBV7-2,TRBJ1-1,CASSLMTGRAEAFF
TRBV28,TRBJ2-7,CASSLPHTDEQYF
TRBV29-1,TRBJ2-1,CSVESPTSNEQFF
TRBV6-5,TRBJ2-7,CASSRGGDEQYF
TRBV29-1,TRBJ2-7,CSVVLYEQYF
TRBV25-1,TRBJ2-7,CASSPRSYEQYF
TRBV5-6,TRBJ2-7,CASSSSGLAGIIDF
TRBV6-5,TRBJ1-4,CASRGLGKLFF
TRBV7-6,TRBJ2-7,CASSSGSPRYEQYF
TRBV5-1,TRBJ1-6,CASSWRQGRSSYNSPLHF
TRBV28,TRBJ2-7,CASSPPHPYF
TRBV14,TRBJ2-5,CASSRGWTGGQETQYF
TRBV6-5,TRBJ2-3,CASSPIVGAATQYF
TRBV6-1,TRBJ1-1,CASSAGAGAFF
TRBV6-6,TRBJ1-6,CASRSDRKNSPLHF
TRBV4-2,TRBJ1-4,CASSQPSERFYNEKLFF
TRBV11-3,TRBJ1-2,CASSLSYSGNGYTF
TRBV5-1,TRBJ2-5,CASSLQIGRRETQYF
TRBV30,TRBJ2-7,CAWYDQGGGYEQYF
TRBV9,TRBJ2-4,CASSPSGVAKNIQYF
TRBV2,TRBJ1-5,CASSESSSNQPQHF
TRBV5-1,TRBJ1-3,CASSLEGPSGNTIYF
TRBV2,TRBJ2-5,CASSEPGEQETQYF
TRBV4-3,TRBJ1-1,CASSQAGNTEAFF
TRBV10-3,TRBJ2-7,CAISPQGDEQYF
TRBV19,TRBJ2-7,CASSMLGSSYGQYF
TRBV2,TRBJ2-1,CASSGQGQDNEQFF
TRBV11-3,TRBJ2-7,CASSSRTGIGEQYF
TRBV10-3,TRBJ2-5,CAISDGYQETQYF
TRBV5-1,TRBJ1-1,CASSLWTGGSEAFF
TRBV5-4,TRBJ1-1,CASRGGGYEAFF
TRBV29-1,TRBJ2-7,CSVVAGGTNEQYF
TRBV2,TRBJ2-7,CASRDTGYEQYF
TRBV11-2,TRBJ2-5,CASSLEHQETQYF
TRBV5-6,TRBJ1-2,CASSLGLGPNVGYGYTF
TRBV5-6,TRBJ1-2,CASSLTGQAYGYTF
TRBV29-1,TRBJ2-5,CSVDFLAGVETQYF
TRBV6-6,TRBJ1-1,CASRGGVGLNTEAFF
TRBV6-1,TRBJ2-7,CASSENQHEQYF
TRBV11-2,TRBJ1-6,CASSLLRQSYSPLHF
TRBV28,TRBJ2-5,CASTSGGGETQYF
TRBV6-5,TRBJ1-6,CASSLGTGNSPLHF
TRBV14,TRBJ1-2,CASSQDLGYNGYTF
TRBV16,TRBJ1-5,CASSQSSGYGNQPQHF
TRBV5-4,TRBJ1-1,CASSLAGASTEAFF
TRBV5-4,TRBJ1-3,CASSPLGADSGNTIYF